The 5 T cell receptor beta chains below come from one sample, sequenced in a study of early stage breast cancer tumors. Some clones are missing from TCRdb's copy, which holds only in-frame ones; the method was immunoSEQ multiplex PCR. Here the sample spans tens of thousands of clones, around 80% being singletons. Sequenced material: blood. Source of these receptors: a person aged 35 to 50 with breast cancer.

J is TRBJ2-7 and V is TRBV11-1; TRBD1 aligns across 9 bases. The CDR3 totals 15 residues. The trim removed 0 bases at V and 4 bases at J, leaving 4 bases unmatched. Germline V gene lookup returns CDR1 SGHAT and CDR2 FQDESV (reference sequence). The CDR3 protein is CASSLATGGAYEQYF. The CDR3 DNA is TGTGCCAGCAGCTTAGCTACAGGGGGCGCGTACGAGCAGTACTTC.

This clone appeared a few times. J is TRBJ2-7 and V is TRBV6-6, with 7 bases identical to TRBD1. Germline-derived CDR1 and CDR2 are MNHNY and SVGAGI (reference sequence). Trimming removed 5 bases from V and 1 base from J; junction bases left unmatched: 2. The CDR3 has 13 amino acids. The chain's CDR3 is CASSATGSYEQYF. CDR3 DNA: TGTGCCAGCAGTGCGACAGGGTCCTACGAGCAGTACTTC.

The rearrangement links TRBV5-6 to TRBJ1-4; TRBD1 matches at 12 bases. V was pared by 4 bases and J by 10 bases, with 5 bases of the junction left unmatched. Looked up from germline, CDR1 is SGHDT and CDR2 is YYEEEE. The CDR3 totals 14 residues. CDR3 in amino acids: CASSQGQGAVKLFF. DNA of the CDR3: TGTGCCAGCAGCCAGGGACAGGGGGCGGTAAAACTGTTTTTT.

This chain connects TRBV2 to TRBJ2-3; 8 positions agree with TRBD2. The junction had 5 bases not matched to a gene; V was cut back by 6 bases and J by 0 bases. The CDR3 length is 15 residues. From germline, CDR1 is SNHLY and CDR2 FYNNEI. The CDR3 loop is CASSRTSISTDTQYF. CDR3 DNA: TGTGCCAGCAGCAGGACTAGCATTAGCACAGATACGCAGTATTTT. The variable domain in full, with the rest retrieved from reference TRBV2 and TRBJ2-3, is EPEVTQTPSHQVTQMGQEVILRCVPISNHLYFYWYRQILGQKVEFLVSFYNNEISEKSEIFDDQFSVERPDGSNFTLKIRSTKLEDSAMYFCASSRTSISTDTQYFGPGTRLTVL.

The chain couples TRBV9 to TRBJ2-1, with a possible D match to TRBD2 (5 bases). Germline loops: CDR1 SGDLS, CDR2 YYNGEE. This CDR3 contains 15 residues. Deletions cut 0 bases from V and 0 bases from J, with 7 bases between. The CDR3 bases are TGTGCCAGCAGCGTAGTGAGCGGCTCCTACAATGAGCAGTTCTTC. Translated, it gives CASSVVSGSYNEQFF.